This T cell receptor beta chain was sequenced in a study of cytomegalovirus exposure and HLA in healthy donors. Study findings and constraints: Later analysis identified a missense DCLRE1C variant that was linked to TCR beta V- and J-gene trimming.

With 60 Vbeta and 13 Jbeta primers, the PCR was carried out. This table comes from immunoSEQ multiplex PCR, and its TCRdb copy is limited to in-frame clones, with some not included. The sample has over 50,000 clones, 70% to 85% seen once. V gave up 4 bases and J gave up 15 bases; unmatched junction bases: 14. CDR1 and CDR2 from the germline V gene are MNHEY and SMNVEV (reference sequence). The CDR3 is made up of 14 amino acids. Turning to this clone: What it recognizes is unknown.

The material sequenced was PBMCs. The chain couples TRBV27 to TRBJ2-1; TRBD1 matches at 8 bases. The receptor was derived from a man in his forties or fifties in good health and CMV-seronegative. The CDR3 DNA reads TGTGCCAGCAGTTCGCGAACCGGGACAGGTTACGCGTTCTTC. It codes for CASSSRTGTGYAFF.